A single sample gave rise to the 11 T cell receptor beta chains below, sequenced in a study of blood T cells in healthy people across ages. Alongside a J-beta primer mix, a sample-barcoded 5' primer served in a second PCR lasting about 6 to 12 cycles. A single record per CDR3 protein comes from TCRdb applying MiXCR to the 5' RACE reads. This table has approximately 790,000 distinct CDR3 sequences, under 80% appearing once. The sample was blood. Receptor source: a man aged 25-45 years in good health.

V gene TRBV7-2 combines with J gene TRBJ2-1; D gene unclear. The V end lost 0 bases, the J end lost 9 bases, and 9 bases lay between the germline ends. Germline loops: CDR1 SGHTA, CDR2 FQGNSA. There are 13 residues in the CDR3. CDR3 in DNA: TGTGCCAGCAGCTTAGCGGTGCGTCGTGAGCAGTTCTTC. This sequence encodes CASSLAVRREQFF.

V is TRBV7-3 and J is TRBJ2-1, with TRBD2 matching over 7 bases. V gave up 5 bases and J gave up 10 bases; unmatched junction bases: 17. This CDR3 comprises 16 residues. Germline assignment: CDR1 SGHTA and CDR2 FQGTGA. The CDR3 sequence is CASSLGGGYLGNEQFF. DNA for the CDR3: TGTGCCAGCAGCCTTGGGGGGGGGTATTTGGGTAACGAGCAGTTCTTC.

This clonotype has only a few counts. CDR3 nucleotides: TGTGCCAGCAGTCCGGGACAGGCCCGCGGTGAGCAGTTCTTC. This gives the protein CASSPGQARGEQFF. This chain connects TRBV6-5 to TRBJ2-1; 8 nucleotides align to TRBD1. V dropped 5 bases and J dropped 9; count of bases not matched to a gene: 9. Per germline, CDR1 MNHEY and CDR2 SVGAGI. This CDR3 spans 14 amino acids.

The gene calls are TRBV6-5 and TRBJ1-2, with TRBD1 as a possible D gene (5 bases). The CDR3 covers 13 residues. The V gene's germline CDR1 is MNHEY and CDR2 SVGAGI. The V end was cut by 0 bases, the J end by 7 bases, with 9 bases between. The CDR3 DNA follows: TGTGCCAGCAGTTACTCGGGGGGAAGTGGCTACACCTTC. Protein product: CASSYSGGSGYTF.

The chain links TRBV4-2 to TRBJ1-2; D is unresolved. Trimming pared 0 bases from V and 2 bases from J, leaving 10 bases between. The germline CDR1 and CDR2 sequences are LGHNA and YNFKEQ. CDR3 length: 15 amino acids. CDR3 loop: CASSQDWGLNYGYTF. CDR3 nucleotide sequence: TGTGCCAGCAGCCAAGATTGGGGTCTCAACTATGGCTACACCTTC.

The chain recombines TRBV7-8 with TRBJ2-3, with 8 bases fitting TRBD1. V shed 5 bases, J shed 5 bases, and the junction held 9 bases outside the gene matches. This CDR3 contains 15 residues. Per the germline V gene, CDR1 is SGHVS and CDR2 is FQNEAQ. CDR3 region: CASSPQGAGKDTQYF. The CDR3, as DNA: TGTGCCAGCAGCCCCCAGGGGGCTGGGAAAGATACGCAGTATTTT.

The CDR3 is CASSEFRDLSTDTQYF. CDR3 coding DNA: TGTGCCAGCAGTGAATTCCGGGACCTCAGCACAGATACGCAGTATTTT. The V call is TRBV2, the J call TRBJ2-3, with D perhaps TRBD1 or TRBD2 (5 bases each). This CDR3 spans 16 amino acids. Germline CDR1 reads SNHLY; CDR2 reads FYNNEI. Trimming shortened V by 2 bases and J by 0 bases, and 12 bases separated the two germline ends. Using reference TRBV2 and TRBJ2-3 for the parts outside the CDR3, the full variable domain is EPEVTQTPSHQVTQMGQEVILRCVPISNHLYFYWYRQILGQKVEFLVSFYNNEISEKSEIFDDQFSVERPDGSNFTLKIRSTKLEDSAMYFCASSEFRDLSTDTQYFGPGTRLTVL.

This clonotype was counted a single time. The V gene is TRBV28, the J gene TRBJ2-7; TRBD2 aligns across 10 bases. CDR3 length: 15 residues. V trimming: 4 bases; J trimming: 4 bases; junction bases outside the gene matches: 7. Germline CDR1 is MDHEN and CDR2 is SYDVKM. CDR3 residues: CASSSPGTSAYEQYF. CDR3 nucleotide sequence: TGTGCCAGCAGTTCCCCCGGGACTAGCGCTTACGAGCAGTACTTC.

This rearrangement joins TRBV7-2 to TRBJ2-4; the match to TRBD2 covers 12 bases. Germline V gene sequence: CDR1 SGHTA, CDR2 FQGNSA. V dropped 11 bases and J dropped 1; count of bases not matched to a gene: 12. This CDR3 is 17 amino acids long. In nucleotides, the CDR3 is TGTGCCGGTTCTAGCGGGGGGGCCGTCGGGGCCAAAAACATTCAGTACTTC. Translating it yields CAGSSGGAVGAKNIQYF.

This rearrangement joins TRBV7-2 to TRBJ2-7; D possibly corresponds to TRBD1 (6 bases). CDR3 length: 15 amino acids. V was pared by 6 bases and J by 4 bases, with 19 bases between. Germline V gene sequence: CDR1 SGHTA, CDR2 FQGNSA. Written as DNA, the CDR3 is TGTGCCAGCAGACTAAACAGGGTTTCGGGATACGAGCAGTACTTC. Translating it yields CASRLNRVSGYEQYF.

This clonotype came up a few times. This rearrangement joins TRBV27 to TRBJ2-7; a possible D gene is TRBD2 (5 bases). CDR1 is MNHEY, CDR2 SMNVEV, per germline (reference sequence). The CDR3 length is 14 residues. With 2 bases removed from V and 3 bases from J, the gap between germline ends came to 11 bases. CDR3 loop: CASSLSSRDYEQYF. CDR3 DNA: TGTGCCAGCAGTTTAAGTTCGAGGGACTACGAGCAGTACTTC.